This note documents a single T cell receptor (beta chain) sequence. Its antigen is not identified. Using immunoSEQ multiplex PCR, the repertoire was profiled, and TCRdb retains in-frame clones only, with some absent. The sample records about 2,200,000 clones, roughly 91% being singletons. The CDR3 sequence is 15 residues long. Germline CDR1 and CDR2: MDHEN and SYDVKM. V was cut by 5 bases and J by 4 bases, with 16 bases left in between. Naive CD8 populations comprised CD45RO-negative cells positively selected for CCR7, excluding terminally differentiated effector memory CD45RA+ cells. These data are taken from a study of shared clonotypes between healthy human individuals. Study-wide background: Participating donors consisted of a couple of women and a few men aged 18 to 49. Every donor yielded three CD4 naive, three CD4 memory, two CD8 naive and one CD8 memory plate. Study-level results: Clonotype sharing among donors, it was expected, would be affected by sequencing depth. Generation probabilities were higher for clonotypes shared across all four sorted-subset donors than for unshared ones.

This receptor was obtained from a man aged 18-30 years in good health. Some clones in this sample may be carry-over from other donors' samples. The chain combines TRBV28 with TRBJ2-3; D call uncertain. What was sequenced was naive CD8+ T cells from PBMCs. CDR3 loop: CASSTFGGLSDTQYF. In nucleotides, the CDR3 is TGTGCCAGCAGTACCTTCGGTGGGTTGTCAGATACGCAGTATTTT.